These 9 T cell receptor beta chains originate from one sample sequenced in a study of blood T cell repertoires in COVID-19 (TCRdb year 2020). Libraries came from the immunoSEQ multiplex PCR assay. The clones in this table, taken by TCRdb from immuneACCESS, are in-frame only. Not every clone is retained; where verified, under half of the shortfall comes from an unresolved V gene, and the cause of the rest is unknown. This sample comprises about 210,000 clones, around 88% of them detected only once. Around 8.7% of the sample is in the top ten clones. What was sequenced was peripheral blood. The receptor set was obtained from a woman aged 45 to 65 with acute or convalescent COVID-19.

This clone was observed a few times. The gene calls are TRBV9 and TRBJ2-7; D is unclear. The CDR3 length is 14 residues. V was trimmed by 0 bases and J by 3 bases, leaving 10 bases between them. Germline V gene sequence: CDR1 SGDLS, CDR2 YYNGEE. This CDR3 is CASSVATPGYEQYF. In DNA, the CDR3 is TGTGCCAGCAGCGTAGCTACCCCAGGCTACGAGCAGTACTTC.

The V and J genes are TRBV2 and TRBJ1-2; no clear D gene. Germline CDR1 and CDR2: SNHLY and FYNNEI. The CDR3 is made up of 14 amino acids. Trimming pared 7 bases from V and 2 bases from J, leaving 14 bases between. The CDR3 DNA reads as TGTGCCAGCACCTTGTCCGGGAACAACTATGGCTACACCTTC. This codes for CASTLSGNNYGYTF. The full variable domain, rest sourced from reference TRBV2 and TRBJ1-2, is EPEVTQTPSHQVTQMGQEVILRCVPISNHLYFYWYRQILGQKVEFLVSFYNNEISEKSEIFDDQFSVERPDGSNFTLKIRSTKLEDSAMYFCASTLSGNNYGYTFGSGTRLTVV.

The V and J genes are TRBV6-5 and TRBJ2-3, with 9 bases identical to TRBD1. This CDR3 comprises 15 residues. V gave up 6 bases and J gave up 2 bases; unmatched junction bases: 6. The germline CDR1 and CDR2 sequences are MNHEY and SVGAGI. CDR3 in amino acids: CASRKRQGVTDTQYF. As DNA, the CDR3 is TGTGCCAGCAGAAAGAGACAGGGGGTCACAGATACGCAGTATTTT.

The J gene is TRBJ1-3, the V gene TRBV19; no reliable D call. Trimming pared 7 bases from V and 2 bases from J, leaving 6 bases between. Per the germline V gene, CDR1 is LNHDA and CDR2 is SQIVND (reference sequence). This CDR3 spans 12 amino acids. This chain's CDR3 is CASTPTGNTIYF. CDR3 sequence (DNA): TGTGCCAGTACCCCCACTGGAAACACCATATATTTT. Full variable domain (rest looked up from reference TRBV19 and TRBJ1-3): DGGITQSPKYLFRKEGQNVTLSCEQNLNHDAMYWYRQDPGQGLRLIYYSQIVNDFQKGDIAEGYSVSREKKESFPLTVTSAQKNPTAFYLCASTPTGNTIYFGEGSWLTVV.

The chain carries TRBV20-1 and TRBJ2-1; possibly TRBD2 for D (5 bases). Germline values: CDR1 DFQATT, CDR2 SNEGSKA (reference sequence). V lost 7 bases and J lost 2, with 6 bases in between. The CDR3 runs 11 residues. CDR3 bases: TGCAGTGAGACTACCTACAATGAGCAGTTCTTC. This sequence encodes CSETTYNEQFF.

V usage is TRBV29-1 and J usage is TRBJ2-1; TRBD2 matches at 7 bases. V lost 1 base, J lost 3 bases, and 6 bases stayed unmatched. This CDR3 is built from 15 residues. CDR1 and CDR2 (germline): SQVTM, ANQGSEA. The CDR3 sequence is CSVEVRAGVYNEQFF. The CDR3 DNA sequence: TGCAGCGTTGAAGTACGTGCGGGAGTCTACAATGAGCAGTTCTTC.

This chain uses TRBV29-1 with TRBJ2-5; the match to TRBD2 covers 9 bases. The CDR3 spans 16 residues. The germline gives CDR1 SQVTM, CDR2 ANQGSEA. V shed 8 bases and J 5 bases; nucleotides not matched to a gene: 18. CDR3 in DNA: TGCAGCCCCGGCCAAGCGGGAGGCCCCATGGTGGAGACCCAGTACTTC. The encoded protein is CSPGQAGGPMVETQYF.

V and J are TRBV7-2 and TRBJ2-7; TRBD2 aligns across 14 bases. J lost 6 bases, V lost 4 bases, and 5 bases had no gene match. Per germline, CDR1 SGHTA and CDR2 FQGNSA. The CDR3 runs 15 residues. The CDR3 loop is CASSSGTSGSGEQYF. DNA of the CDR3: TGTGCCAGCAGCTCTGGGACTAGCGGGAGTGGCGAGCAGTACTTC.

This clone was recorded a few times. The chain combines TRBV27 with TRBJ1-2; D possibly corresponds to TRBD1 (6 bases). Germline loops: CDR1 MNHEY, CDR2 SMNVEV (reference sequence). The CDR3 contains 13 residues. Trimming left V 8 bases short and J 0 bases short, with 10 bases between. CDR3: CASGTGSNYGYTF. Written as DNA, the CDR3 is TGTGCCAGCGGTACAGGGTCTAACTATGGCTACACCTTC.